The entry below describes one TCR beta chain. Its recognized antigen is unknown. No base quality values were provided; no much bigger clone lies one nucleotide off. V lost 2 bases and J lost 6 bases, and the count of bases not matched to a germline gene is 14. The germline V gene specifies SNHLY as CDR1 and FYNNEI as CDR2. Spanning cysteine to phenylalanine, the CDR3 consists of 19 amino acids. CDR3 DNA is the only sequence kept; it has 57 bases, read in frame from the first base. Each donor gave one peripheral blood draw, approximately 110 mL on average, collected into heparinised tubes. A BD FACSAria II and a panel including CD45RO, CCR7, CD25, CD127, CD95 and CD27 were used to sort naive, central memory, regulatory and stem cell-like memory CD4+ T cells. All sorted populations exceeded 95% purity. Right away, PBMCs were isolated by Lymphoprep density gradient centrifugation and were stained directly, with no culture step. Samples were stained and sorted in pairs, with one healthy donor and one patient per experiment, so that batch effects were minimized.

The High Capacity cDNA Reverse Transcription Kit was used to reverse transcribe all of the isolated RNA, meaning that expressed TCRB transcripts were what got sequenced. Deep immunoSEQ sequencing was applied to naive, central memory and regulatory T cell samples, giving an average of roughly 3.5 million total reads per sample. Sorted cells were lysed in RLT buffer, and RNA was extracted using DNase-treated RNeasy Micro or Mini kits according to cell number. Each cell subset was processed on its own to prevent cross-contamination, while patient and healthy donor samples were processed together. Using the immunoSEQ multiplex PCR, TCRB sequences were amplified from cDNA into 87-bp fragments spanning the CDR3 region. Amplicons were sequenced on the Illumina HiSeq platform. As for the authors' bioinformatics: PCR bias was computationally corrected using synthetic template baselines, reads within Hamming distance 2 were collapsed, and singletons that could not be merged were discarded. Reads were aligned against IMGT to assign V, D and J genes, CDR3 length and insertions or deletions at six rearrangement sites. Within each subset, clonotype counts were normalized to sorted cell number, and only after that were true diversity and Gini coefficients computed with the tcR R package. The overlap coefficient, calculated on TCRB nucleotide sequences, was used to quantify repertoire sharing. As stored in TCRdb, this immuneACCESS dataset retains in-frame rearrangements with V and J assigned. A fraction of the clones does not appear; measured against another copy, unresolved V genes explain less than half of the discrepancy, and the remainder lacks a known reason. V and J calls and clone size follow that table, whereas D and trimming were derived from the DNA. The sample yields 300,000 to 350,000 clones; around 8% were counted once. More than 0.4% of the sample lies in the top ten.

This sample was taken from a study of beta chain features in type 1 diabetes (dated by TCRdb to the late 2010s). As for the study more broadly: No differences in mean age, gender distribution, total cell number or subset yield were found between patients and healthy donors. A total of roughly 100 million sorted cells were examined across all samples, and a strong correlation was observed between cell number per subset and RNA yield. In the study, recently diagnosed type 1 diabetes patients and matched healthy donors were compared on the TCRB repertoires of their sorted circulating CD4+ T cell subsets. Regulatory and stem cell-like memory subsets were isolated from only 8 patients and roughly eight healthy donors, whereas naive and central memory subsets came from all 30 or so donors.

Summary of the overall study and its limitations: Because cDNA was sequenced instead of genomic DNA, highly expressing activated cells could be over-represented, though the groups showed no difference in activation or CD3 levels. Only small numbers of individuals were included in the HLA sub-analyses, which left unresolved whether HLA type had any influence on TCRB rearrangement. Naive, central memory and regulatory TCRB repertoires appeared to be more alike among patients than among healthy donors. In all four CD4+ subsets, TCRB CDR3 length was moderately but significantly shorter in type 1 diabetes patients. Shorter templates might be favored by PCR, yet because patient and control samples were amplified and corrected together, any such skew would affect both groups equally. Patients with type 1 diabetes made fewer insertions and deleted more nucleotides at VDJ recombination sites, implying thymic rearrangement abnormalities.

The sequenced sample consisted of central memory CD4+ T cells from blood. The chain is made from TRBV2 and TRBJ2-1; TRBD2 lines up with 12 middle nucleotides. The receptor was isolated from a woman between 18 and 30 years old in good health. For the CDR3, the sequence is CASSEPLTTSGGNSNEQFF. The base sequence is TGTGCCAGCAGTGAACCCCTCACGACTAGCGGGGGAAACTCCAATGAGCAGTTCTTC.